A single sample is the source of the 5 T cell receptor beta chains below, sequenced in a study of blood T cells in healthy people across ages. Using a J-beta primer mix together with a sample-barcoded 5' primer, a second PCR was run for roughly 6 to 12 cycles. A single record per CDR3 protein comes from TCRdb applying MiXCR to the 5' RACE reads. The sample has 850,000 to 1,000,000 distinct CDR3 sequences; roughly 51% are singletons. The sample was blood. The source of these receptors is a woman aged 55 to 70 in good health.

The genes are TRBV10-3 and TRBJ1-6; D is unresolved. Germline lookup yields CDR1 ENHRY and CDR2 SYGVKD. This CDR3 is 14 amino acids long. V dropped 6 bases and J dropped 7 bases, with 13 bases sitting between them. Written as DNA, the CDR3 is TGTGCCATCAGGACGGAGGGCTCGAATTCACCCCTCCACTTT. It codes for CAIRTEGSNSPLHF.

This clonotype was seen repeatedly, ten times or more. The rearrangement uses TRBV29-1 and TRBJ2-7, with 9 bases aligning to TRBD1. V shed 5 bases, J shed 5 bases, and the junction held 10 bases outside the gene matches. Germline CDR1 SQVTM, CDR2 ANQGSEA. CDR3 length: 14 amino acids. CDR3: CSVHPGQGGDEQYF. The CDR3, as DNA: TGCAGCGTTCACCCGGGACAGGGAGGCGACGAGCAGTACTTC.

The gene calls are TRBV5-1 and TRBJ2-5; D gene unclear. Deletions cut 7 bases from V and 2 bases from J, with 9 bases between. CDR3 length: 12 amino acids. Germline V gene lookup returns CDR1 SGHRS and CDR2 YFSETQ. CDR3 sequence: CASGKGQETQYF. As DNA, the CDR3 is TGCGCCAGCGGAAAGGGACAAGAGACCCAGTACTTC.

This clonotype was seen only a few times. J is TRBJ1-2 and V is TRBV15, with TRBD1 identical over 9 bases. The CDR3 totals 17 residues. Germline CDR1 LNHNV, CDR2 YYDKDF (reference sequence). Trimming removed 3 bases from V and 7 bases from J; junction bases left unmatched: 15. CDR3 in DNA: TGTGCCACCAGCAGTTCTTTACAGGGGGCGGTTGAGTTTGGCTACACCTTC. Translation gives CATSSSLQGAVEFGYTF.

The rearrangement links TRBV30 to TRBJ1-2, with a possible D match to TRBD1 (5 bases). Germline CDR1 is GTSNPN and CDR2 is SVGIG (reference sequence). The CDR3 covers 13 residues. The ends were cut back, 0 bases at V and 7 bases at J, with 12 bases in the middle. The CDR3 nucleotides are TGTGCCTGGAGTGTGGAAGGGGTTTCTGGCTACACCTTC. The encoded protein is CAWSVEGVSGYTF.